These T cell receptor beta chains were read from a single sample in a study of T cells in Graves' hyperthyroidism and ophthalmopathy. TCRdb passed the multiplex PCR reads through MiXCR, listing each CDR3 protein once. There are approximately 480,000 distinct CDR3 sequences in the sample; less than 25% occur only once, and around a quarter lies in the top ten. The source material was blood. The receptor set was obtained from a man in his late teens or twenties with Graves' hyperthyroidism. CDR3s include the opening cysteine and the closing phenylalanine or tryptophan. Fields, in order: CDR3 protein, CDR3 DNA, CDR3 length, D gene, V gene, clone size, J gene. D genes are given only for firm matches. The size of a clone is reported for some rows only, either as once, few or many, or as a class for expanded clones.

cdr3_aa: CASSLRASGAADTQYF; cdr3_nt: TGTGCCAGCAGTTTACGAGCTAGCGGGGCGGCAGATACGCAGTATTTT; cdr3_length: 16; d_call: TRBD2; v_call: TRBV12-3/TRBV12-4; clone_size: many; j_call: TRBJ2-3
cdr3_aa: CASRGQGVETQYF; cdr3_nt: TGTGCCAGCAGGGGACAGGGCGTGGAGACCCAGTACTTC; cdr3_length: 13; d_call: TRBD1; v_call: TRBV28; clone_size: NA; j_call: TRBJ2-5
cdr3_aa: CASSLGQGAHEQYF; cdr3_nt: TGTGCCAGCAGCTTGGGACAGGGGGCCCACGAGCAGTACTTC; cdr3_length: 14; d_call: TRBD1; v_call: TRBV7-9; clone_size: many; j_call: TRBJ2-7
cdr3_aa: CASSIGQTRGETQYF; cdr3_nt: TGTGCCAGTAGTATTGGACAGACCAGAGGGGAGACCCAGTACTTC; cdr3_length: 15; d_call: NA; v_call: TRBV19; clone_size: many; j_call: TRBJ2-5
cdr3_aa: CASSGDRRSEQYF; cdr3_nt: TGTGCCAGCAGTGGGGACAGGCGCTCCGAGCAGTACTTC; cdr3_length: 13; d_call: TRBD1; v_call: TRBV2; clone_size: few; j_call: TRBJ2-7
cdr3_aa: CSARDRDSGDSYEQYF; cdr3_nt: TGCAGTGCTAGAGATCGCGATAGCGGGGACTCCTACGAGCAGTACTTC; cdr3_length: 16; d_call: TRBD2; v_call: TRBV20-1; clone_size: many; j_call: TRBJ2-7
cdr3_aa: CASSYSLQDELTEAFF; cdr3_nt: TGTGCCAGCAGTTACTCGTTACAGGATGAGCTAACTGAAGCTTTCTTT; cdr3_length: 16; d_call: NA; v_call: TRBV6-5; clone_size: many; j_call: TRBJ1-1
cdr3_aa: CASAGGRGTQYF; cdr3_nt: TGTGCCAGCGCGGGGGGGAGAGGGACCCAGTACTTC; cdr3_length: 12; d_call: TRBD2; v_call: TRBV6-1; clone_size: many; j_call: TRBJ2-5
cdr3_aa: CSAGTYYEQYF; cdr3_nt: TGCAGTGCCGGGACGTATTACGAGCAGTACTTC; cdr3_length: 11; d_call: NA; v_call: TRBV20-1; clone_size: NA; j_call: TRBJ2-7
cdr3_aa: CAWNTGGTEAFF; cdr3_nt: TGTGCCTGGAACACAGGGGGCACTGAAGCTTTCTTT; cdr3_length: 12; d_call: TRBD1; v_call: TRBV30; clone_size: many; j_call: TRBJ1-1
cdr3_aa: CASSSGTTLGYTF; cdr3_nt: TGTGCCAGCAGTTCCGGGACAACCCTTGGCTACACCTTC; cdr3_length: 13; d_call: NA; v_call: TRBV28; clone_size: many; j_call: TRBJ1-2
cdr3_aa: CATGPSNSPLHF; cdr3_nt: TGTGCCACCGGACCGTCGAATTCACCCCTCCACTTT; cdr3_length: 12; d_call: NA; v_call: TRBV6-1; clone_size: many; j_call: TRBJ1-6
cdr3_aa: CASSRRTGNMPQHF; cdr3_nt: TGTGCCAGCAGTCGACGGACAGGGAATATGCCCCAGCATTTT; cdr3_length: 14; d_call: TRBD1; v_call: TRBV6-1; clone_size: many; j_call: TRBJ1-5
cdr3_aa: CASSEVRSYEQYF; cdr3_nt: TGTGCCAGCAGTGAAGTTCGTTCCTACGAGCAGTACTTC; cdr3_length: 13; d_call: NA; v_call: TRBV6-1; clone_size: many; j_call: TRBJ2-7
cdr3_aa: CASSSRPLAKNIQYF; cdr3_nt: TGTGCCAGCAGCTCCCGGCCCCTCGCCAAAAACATTCAGTACTTC; cdr3_length: 15; d_call: NA; v_call: TRBV7-2; clone_size: NA; j_call: TRBJ2-4
cdr3_aa: CATTTGGTYGYTF; cdr3_nt: TGTGCCACCACCACAGGGGGGACATATGGCTACACCTTC; cdr3_length: 13; d_call: TRBD1; v_call: TRBV12-3/TRBV12-4; clone_size: few; j_call: TRBJ1-2
cdr3_aa: CASILTRQGPGYEQYF; cdr3_nt: TGTGCCAGCATCTTAACCCGACAGGGTCCGGGGTACGAGCAGTACTTC; cdr3_length: 16; d_call: TRBD1; v_call: TRBV6-1; clone_size: NA; j_call: TRBJ2-7
cdr3_aa: CASTSRDFRYEQYF; cdr3_nt: TGTGCCAGCACCTCCCGGGACTTCCGCTACGAGCAGTACTTC; cdr3_length: 14; d_call: NA; v_call: TRBV6-2/TRBV6-3; clone_size: NA; j_call: TRBJ2-7
cdr3_aa: CASSYVGGAYTEAFF; cdr3_nt: TGTGCCAGCAGTTACGTAGGCGGGGCGTACACTGAAGCTTTCTTT; cdr3_length: 15; d_call: NA; v_call: TRBV6-5; clone_size: many; j_call: TRBJ1-1
cdr3_aa: CASRTGDRAYEQYF; cdr3_nt: TGTGCCTCCAGAACAGGAGACAGGGCCTACGAGCAGTACTTC; cdr3_length: 14; d_call: TRBD1; v_call: TRBV6-1; clone_size: many; j_call: TRBJ2-7
cdr3_aa: CAIRDPGQETQYF; cdr3_nt: TGTGCCATCAGAGACCCCGGGCAAGAGACCCAGTACTTC; cdr3_length: 13; d_call: NA; v_call: TRBV10-3; clone_size: many; j_call: TRBJ2-5
cdr3_aa: CASSLLGGTTEAFF; cdr3_nt: TGTGCCAGCAGCCTCCTCGGGGGGACCACTGAAGCTTTCTTT; cdr3_length: 14; d_call: NA; v_call: TRBV11-2; clone_size: many; j_call: TRBJ1-1
cdr3_aa: CASSLQRGNEQYF; cdr3_nt: TGTGCCAGCAGCTTGCAACGGGGGAACGAGCAGTACTTC; cdr3_length: 13; d_call: NA; v_call: TRBV7-2; clone_size: many; j_call: TRBJ2-7
cdr3_aa: CASKRQGENTEAFF; cdr3_nt: TGTGCCAGCAAACGACAGGGTGAGAACACTGAAGCTTTCTTT; cdr3_length: 14; d_call: TRBD1; v_call: TRBV6-1; clone_size: NA; j_call: TRBJ1-1
cdr3_aa: CASSLVAGGSVGEQYF; cdr3_nt: TGTGCCAGCAGCTTAGTGGCGGGGGGGAGTGTTGGGGAGCAGTACTTC; cdr3_length: 16; d_call: TRBD2; v_call: TRBV11-2; clone_size: few; j_call: TRBJ2-7
cdr3_aa: CASRPTGGDYYGYTF; cdr3_nt: TGTGCCAGCAGGCCGACGGGGGGTGACTACTATGGCTACACCTTC; cdr3_length: 15; d_call: NA; v_call: TRBV6-1; clone_size: many; j_call: TRBJ1-2
cdr3_aa: CASSQGKSGGGYTF; cdr3_nt: TGTGCCAGCAGCCAGGGAAAATCCGGAGGGGGCTACACCTTC; cdr3_length: 14; d_call: NA; v_call: TRBV3-1; clone_size: many; j_call: TRBJ1-2
cdr3_aa: CSARDGVNTEAFF; cdr3_nt: TGCAGTGCTAGGGACGGGGTGAACACTGAAGCTTTCTTT; cdr3_length: 13; d_call: NA; v_call: TRBV20-1; clone_size: many; j_call: TRBJ1-1
cdr3_aa: CASSIEAARTGLGQPQHF; cdr3_nt: TGTGCCAGTAGTATCGAAGCGGCCCGGACAGGGTTAGGTCAGCCCCAGCATTTT; cdr3_length: 18; d_call: TRBD1; v_call: TRBV19; clone_size: once; j_call: TRBJ1-5
cdr3_aa: CASSKRTGGDEAFF; cdr3_nt: TGTGCCAGCAGCAAGAGGACGGGGGGCGATGAAGCTTTCTTT; cdr3_length: 14; d_call: NA; v_call: TRBV6-2/TRBV6-3; clone_size: NA; j_call: TRBJ1-1
cdr3_aa: CASSLAVAVETQYF; cdr3_nt: TGTGCCAGCAGTTTAGCGGTAGCCGTGGAGACCCAGTACTTC; cdr3_length: 14; d_call: NA; v_call: TRBV12-3/TRBV12-4; clone_size: NA; j_call: TRBJ2-5
cdr3_aa: CASSYSGVGFTEAFF; cdr3_nt: TGTGCCAGCAGTTACTCGGGAGTGGGATTCACTGAAGCTTTCTTT; cdr3_length: 15; d_call: NA; v_call: TRBV6-2/TRBV6-3; clone_size: NA; j_call: TRBJ1-1
cdr3_aa: CASSRRGAYEQYF; cdr3_nt: TGTGCCAGCAGTCGGAGAGGGGCCTACGAGCAGTACTTC; cdr3_length: 13; d_call: NA; v_call: TRBV28; clone_size: many; j_call: TRBJ2-7
cdr3_aa: CASSQGSGNQPQHF; cdr3_nt: TGTGCCAGCAGTCAGGGGTCGGGCAATCAGCCCCAGCATTTT; cdr3_length: 14; d_call: NA; v_call: TRBV28; clone_size: many; j_call: TRBJ1-5
cdr3_aa: CASSPGQGRQYF; cdr3_nt: TGTGCCAGCAGTCCGGGACAGGGACGGCAGTACTTC; cdr3_length: 12; d_call: TRBD1; v_call: TRBV12-3/TRBV12-4; clone_size: many; j_call: TRBJ2-7
cdr3_aa: CASSPGIRQGRYEQYF; cdr3_nt: TGTGCCAGCAGCCCCGGAATAAGGCAGGGAAGGTACGAGCAGTACTTC; cdr3_length: 16; d_call: NA; v_call: TRBV6-1; clone_size: NA; j_call: TRBJ2-7
cdr3_aa: CASRRRVGGDTEAFF; cdr3_nt: TGCGCCAGCAGACGTCGGGTTGGGGGCGACACTGAAGCTTTCTTT; cdr3_length: 15; d_call: NA; v_call: TRBV5-1; clone_size: many; j_call: TRBJ1-1
cdr3_aa: CASTSPGFGEAFF; cdr3_nt: TGTGCCAGCACCTCCCCGGGGTTCGGTGAAGCTTTCTTT; cdr3_length: 13; d_call: NA; v_call: TRBV12-3/TRBV12-4; clone_size: few; j_call: TRBJ1-1
cdr3_aa: CASSFDVYEQYF; cdr3_nt: TGTGCCAGCAGTTTTGACGTTTACGAGCAGTACTTC; cdr3_length: 12; d_call: NA; v_call: TRBV12-3/TRBV12-4; clone_size: few; j_call: TRBJ2-7
cdr3_aa: CASSYAGSPGNTIYF; cdr3_nt: TGTGCCAGCAGTTACGCAGGGTCTCCTGGAAACACCATATATTTT; cdr3_length: 15; d_call: NA; v_call: TRBV27; clone_size: many; j_call: TRBJ1-3
cdr3_aa: CASSPEENTEAFF; cdr3_nt: TGTGCCAGCAGCCCAGAGGAAAACACTGAAGCTTTCTTT; cdr3_length: 13; d_call: NA; v_call: TRBV27; clone_size: NA; j_call: TRBJ1-1
cdr3_aa: CASSEMASYEQYF; cdr3_nt: TGTGCCAGCAGTGAAATGGCCTCCTACGAGCAGTACTTC; cdr3_length: 13; d_call: NA; v_call: TRBV6-1; clone_size: NA; j_call: TRBJ2-7
cdr3_aa: CASSQDPGGVGTQHF; cdr3_nt: TGTGCCAGCAGCCAAGATCCGGGGGGCGTTGGGACCCAGCATTTT; cdr3_length: 15; d_call: NA; v_call: TRBV3-1; clone_size: NA; j_call: TRBJ1-5